The 17 T cell receptor beta chains listed next were all sequenced from one sample in a study of blood T cell repertoires in COVID-19. Assay used: immunoSEQ multiplex PCR; TCRdb lists only in-frame clones, some missing. The sample holds 200,000 to 250,000 clones, 85% to 90% seen once. The sequenced sample consisted of PBMCs or T cells enriched from blood (not recorded which). These receptors were obtained from a man in his fifties or sixties who had been exposed to COVID-19.

The chain links TRBV3-1 (or the pseudogene TRBV3-2) to TRBJ2-5; tentatively, D is TRBD1 (6 bases). This CDR3 is built from 17 residues. CDR1 is LGHDT and CDR2 is YNNKEL in the germline V gene (reference sequence). The ends were cut back, 5 bases at V and 4 bases at J, with 23 bases in the middle. The CDR3 region is CASSSGQKVLRRETQYF. The CDR3 DNA sequence: TGTGCCAGCAGCAGTGGACAGAAGGTCTTGCGAAGAGAGACCCAGTACTTC.

This chain connects TRBV29-1 to TRBJ1-4; D possibly corresponds to TRBD1 (5 bases). The V gene's germline CDR1 is SQVTM and CDR2 ANQGSEA. The CDR3 extends over 14 amino acids. The V end lost 2 bases, the J end lost 6 bases, and 13 bases lay between the germline ends. The CDR3 coding sequence is TGCAGCGTTGAATCCGGGGGGGGATATGAAAAACTGTTTTTT. Protein: CSVESGGGYEKLFF.

This clone was seen only once. The chain couples TRBV28 to TRBJ1-2; tentative D call: TRBD1 (5 bases). CDR1 is MDHEN and CDR2 is SYDVKM in the germline V gene. V lost 6 bases, J lost 8 bases, and 19 bases lay in between. CDR3 length: 14 residues. Here the CDR3 DNA reads TGTGCCAGCAGCCTCAGGGTAAGCGTCTGGGGCTACACCTTC. It translates to CASSLRVSVWGYTF.

This clone came up a few times. The chain couples TRBV7-3 to TRBJ2-3; tentative D call: TRBD2 (6 bases). The CDR3 covers 14 residues. Per the germline V gene, CDR1 is SGHTA and CDR2 is FQGTGA. The V gene lost 5 bases and the J gene lost 2 bases, with 11 bases spanning the gap. Written as DNA, the CDR3 is TGTGCCAGCAGCCCCGGGACTTTCACAGATACGCAGTATTTT. It codes for CASSPGTFTDTQYF.

V is TRBV27 and J is TRBJ1-2, with D possibly being TRBD1 (5 bases). The CDR3 runs 11 residues. V was cut by 8 bases and J by 4 bases, with 8 bases left in between. Per the germline V gene, CDR1 is MNHEY and CDR2 is SMNVEV (reference sequence). The CDR3 sequence is CASWDFYGYTF. The DNA for the CDR3 is TGTGCCAGCTGGGACTTCTATGGCTACACCTTC.

V and J are TRBV4-1 and TRBJ2-7, with TRBD2 matching over 8 bases. The V and J ends lost 2 bases and 6 bases, in that order; junction bases with no gene match: 9. This CDR3 contains 15 residues. CDR1 and CDR2 from the germline V gene are MGHRA and YSYEKL. The CDR3 loop reads CASSQTGTRAGEQYF. The CDR3 DNA sequence: TGCGCCAGCAGCCAAACCGGGACTAGGGCGGGCGAGCAGTACTTC.

This chain joins TRBV12-3 or TRBV12-4 and TRBJ1-2, with D tentatively TRBD1 (6 bases). CDR3 length: 13 residues. The germline V and J ends were trimmed by 2 bases and 10 bases, with 14 bases remaining between them. The CDR3 loop reads CASSLYRDTFYTF. The DNA for the CDR3 is TGTGCCAGCAGTTTATACAGGGACACCTTCTACACCTTC.

This sequence joins TRBV28 and TRBJ2-2; TRBD1 agrees at 10 bases. Germline trimming cut 7 bases from V and 3 bases from J; bases unmatched to any gene: 5. Germline loops: CDR1 MDHEN, CDR2 SYDVKM. The CDR3 loop spans 15 amino acids. CDR3 amino acids: CASKLTGGYTGELFF. As DNA, the CDR3 is TGTGCCAGCAAACTGACAGGGGGCTACACCGGGGAGCTGTTTTTT.

The chain has TRBV5-6 and TRBJ2-3; TRBD2 aligns across 11 bases. The germline gives CDR1 SGHDT, CDR2 YYEEEE. The V and J ends lost 6 bases and 0 bases, in that order; junction bases with no gene match: 12. CDR3 length: 18 amino acids. The CDR3 reads CASIWLAGGRRSTDTQYF. In nucleotides, the CDR3 is TGTGCCAGCATTTGGCTAGCGGGAGGTAGACGAAGCACAGATACGCAGTATTTT.

The V call is TRBV10-3, the J call TRBJ2-5; D might be TRBD1 (6 bases). The V gene lost 6 bases and the J gene lost 8 bases, with 22 bases spanning the gap. This CDR3 is 15 amino acids long. CDR1 is ENHRY and CDR2 is SYGVKD in the germline V gene. CDR3 residues: CAIRESRDTRQTQYF. The DNA of the CDR3 is TGTGCCATCAGGGAATCCCGGGACACCCGCCAAACCCAGTACTTC.

The chain has TRBV9 and TRBJ2-2; TRBD2 agrees at 7 bases. Germline lookup yields CDR1 SGDLS and CDR2 YYNGEE. The CDR3 consists of 15 residues. After removal of 0 bases from V and 6 bases from J, the junction contained 5 bases not matched to a gene. The DNA for the CDR3 is TGTGCCAGCAGCGTAGGGGGAGGGGTTTCCGGGGAGCTGTTTTTT. This sequence encodes CASSVGGGVSGELFF.

V usage is TRBV10-2 and J usage is TRBJ2-2, with 10 bases that match TRBD2. The CDR3 loop spans 15 amino acids. Losses at the gene ends were 4 bases for V and 6 bases for J; bases not matched to a gene: 5. CDR1 is WSHSY and CDR2 is SAAADI in the germline V gene. CDR3 protein: CASSVLAGAAGELFF. CDR3 DNA sequence: TGCGCCAGCAGTGTGCTAGCGGGAGCGGCCGGGGAGCTGTTTTTT.

The V and J genes are TRBV5-1 and TRBJ1-5, with TRBD1 identical over 7 bases. This CDR3 has 14 residues. CDR1 and CDR2 from the germline V gene are SGHRS and YFSETQ. V was clipped by 2 bases and J by 7 bases; unmatched bases: 6. CDR3 bases: TGCGCCAGCAGCTTAACAGGGGACCGGCAGCCCCAGCATTTT. Translation gives CASSLTGDRQPQHF.

The chain is built from TRBV13 and TRBJ2-3; no clear D. V lost 1 base and J 0 bases, leaving 8 bases between the germline ends. Germline values: CDR1 PRHDT, CDR2 FYEKMQ (reference sequence). This CDR3 is 15 amino acids long. This CDR3 is CASSLEQASTDTQYF. DNA for the CDR3: TGTGCCAGCAGCTTAGAGCAGGCTAGCACAGATACGCAGTATTTT.

The chain combines TRBV3-1 (or the pseudogene TRBV3-2) with TRBJ2-1; D is unclear. This CDR3 has 13 residues. Germline values: CDR1 LGHDT, CDR2 YNNKEL (reference sequence). The V end was cut by 1 base, the J end by 7 bases, with 8 bases between. The CDR3 nucleotides are TGTGCCAGCAGCCAAGCCCTTAGAAATGAGCAGTTCTTC. Its protein is CASSQALRNEQFF.

The chain links TRBV18 to TRBJ1-2, with TRBD1 matching over 9 bases. From germline, CDR1 is KGHSH and CDR2 LQKENI. J lost 7 bases, V lost 2 bases, and 5 bases had no gene match. The CDR3 covers 14 residues. CDR3 sequence reads: CASSPTQGATGYTF. The CDR3 DNA sequence: TGTGCCAGCTCACCAACACAGGGGGCAACTGGCTACACCTTC.

The chain combines TRBV4-1 with TRBJ2-1, with 7 bases that match TRBD2. CDR3 length equals 14 residues. J lost 7 bases, V lost 3 bases, and 6 bases had no gene match. CDR1 is MGHRA and CDR2 is YSYEKL in the germline V gene. CDR3 protein: CASSQLGGKNEQFF. The DNA for the CDR3 is TGCGCCAGCAGCCAGTTGGGGGGGAAAAATGAGCAGTTCTTC.